The 13 T cell receptor beta chains in this list originate from one sample, sequenced in a study of PD-1 blockade in classical Hodgkin lymphoma. Using immunoSEQ multiplex PCR, the repertoire was profiled, and TCRdb retains in-frame clones only, with some absent. The data contain 90,000 to 95,000 clones, roughly nine tenths of them singletons. Each and every patient relapsed after autologous stem cell transplantation, and patients got differing brentuximab vedotin exposure. This sample comprised peripheral blood mononuclear cells (PBMCs), obtained before the second cycle of nivolumab. The source of these receptors is a human donor with classical Hodgkin lymphoma.

The chain recombines TRBV7-9 with TRBJ2-5; 9 nucleotides align to TRBD2. The CDR3 is 15 residues long. After removal of 2 bases from V and 5 bases from J, the junction contained 6 bases not matched to a gene. Germline values: CDR1 SEHNR, CDR2 FQNEAQ (reference sequence). In DNA, the CDR3 is TGTGCCAGCAGCTTAAGCGCGGGAGGGCCGGAGACCCAGTACTTC. Translating it yields CASSLSAGGPETQYF.

The chain is built from TRBV5-1 and TRBJ2-7, with a possible D match to TRBD2 (6 bases). The length of the CDR3 is 15 residues. Trimming removed 2 bases at V and 7 bases at J, with 19 bases between. Germline CDR1 is SGHRS and CDR2 is YFSETQ. This chain's CDR3 is CASSLSLAGSQEQYF. In nucleotides, the CDR3 is TGCGCCAGCAGCTTATCACTAGCCGGGTCGCAGGAGCAGTACTTC.

This clone was picked up one time. V is TRBV29-1 and J is TRBJ2-3, with TRBD1 matching 7 bases. Germline V gene lookup returns CDR1 SQVTM and CDR2 ANQGSEA. This CDR3 has 14 residues. J gave up 0 bases and V 4 bases, and 4 bases lay outside the gene matches. CDR3: CSVAGTASTDTQYF. In DNA, the CDR3 is TGCAGCGTTGCCGGGACAGCTAGCACAGATACGCAGTATTTT.

The gene calls are TRBV5-6 and TRBJ1-2, with 8 bases lining up with TRBD1. This CDR3 has 17 amino acids. Trimming removed 4 bases from V and 8 bases from J; junction bases left unmatched: 19. Germline loops: CDR1 SGHDT, CDR2 YYEEEE. The CDR3 loop is CASSQINQGAVAWGYTF. CDR3 DNA: TGTGCCAGCAGCCAAATCAATCAGGGGGCCGTCGCATGGGGCTACACCTTC.

The chain carries TRBV7-3 and TRBJ2-2; 11 bases fit TRBD2. This CDR3 comprises 15 residues. Germline assignment: CDR1 SGHTA and CDR2 FQGTGA. The trim removed 7 bases at V and 6 bases at J, leaving 7 bases unmatched. The CDR3 DNA is TGTGCCAGCACGCCTTTAGCGGGAGGGGCCGGGGAGCTGTTTTTT. Its translation is CASTPLAGGAGELFF.

The chain recombines TRBV2 with TRBJ1-4; weak D call: TRBD1 (6 bases). The CDR3 totals 16 residues. Germline V gene sequence: CDR1 SNHLY, CDR2 FYNNEI. The ends were cut back, 1 base at V and 7 bases at J, with 16 bases in the middle. CDR3 coding DNA: TGTGCCAGCAGTGAAGATCGGGGGCGTTATTCTGAAAAACTGTTTTTT. It codes for CASSEDRGRYSEKLFF.

V is TRBV29-1 and J is TRBJ1-2; D is possibly TRBD1 (6 bases). The V and J ends lost 3 bases and 5 bases respectively, with 16 bases between them. Germline V gene data show CDR1 as SQVTM and CDR2 as ANQGSEA. The CDR3 is made up of 14 amino acids. CDR3 coding DNA: TGCAGCGTTGAGGGGGGGGGCCGTACGTATGGCTACACCTTC. The encoded protein is CSVEGGGRTYGYTF.

There are a few counts of this clone. The chain is built from TRBV28 and TRBJ2-2; maybe TRBD1 (6 bases). The CDR3 runs to 16 residues. Germline loops: CDR1 MDHEN, CDR2 SYDVKM. The ends were cut back, 4 bases at V and 4 bases at J, with 16 bases in the middle. CDR3: CASSWSQGLGTGELFF. CDR3 in DNA: TGTGCCAGCAGTTGGTCCCAGGGGTTGGGCACCGGGGAGCTGTTTTTT.

The genes are TRBV18 and TRBJ2-7; 14 bases fit TRBD2. Trimming removed 3 bases from V and 7 bases from J; junction bases left unmatched: 2. This CDR3 region has 14 residues. Germline CDR1 is KGHSH and CDR2 is LQKENI. The chain's CDR3 is CASSPGLAGVEQYF. For the CDR3, the DNA is TGTGCCAGCTCACCGGGACTAGCGGGGGTTGAGCAGTACTTC.

This clone was observed a few times. The chain is built from TRBV18 and TRBJ2-1; D uncertain. Trimming removed 3 bases at V and 10 bases at J, with 10 bases between. Germline V gives CDR1 KGHSH, CDR2 LQKENI. The CDR3 has 12 amino acids. The CDR3 is CASSPNPWEQFF. DNA of the CDR3: TGTGCCAGCTCACCGAACCCCTGGGAGCAGTTCTTC.

This rearrangement joins TRBV15 to TRBJ2-5, with TRBD1 identical over 10 bases. Germline V gives CDR1 LNHNV, CDR2 YYDKDF (reference sequence). The ends lost 2 bases at V and 3 bases at J; junction bases unmatched: 6. The CDR3 spans 16 residues. In DNA form, the CDR3 reads TGTGCCACCAGCAGAACCTACGGACAGGGGGAAGAGACCCAGTACTTC. Protein sequence: CATSRTYGQGEETQYF. The full variable domain, in which reference TRBV15 and TRBJ2-5 provide the parts outside the CDR3, is DAMVIQNPRYQVTQFGKPVTLSCSQTLNHNVMYWYQQKSSQAPKLLFHYYDKDFNNEADTPDNFQSRRPNTSFCFLDIRSPGLGDTAMYLCATSRTYGQGEETQYFGPGTRLLVL.

This clone showed up just once. The V gene is TRBV4-1, the J gene TRBJ1-3, with D maybe TRBD1 (6 bases). The CDR3 length is 15 residues. Germline V CDR1 and CDR2: MGHRA, YSYEKL. V shed 1 base and J shed 1 base, with 8 bases lying between them. The CDR3 nucleotides are TGCGCCAGCAGCCAAGGAGGGGGGTCTGGAAACACCATATATTTT. As protein: CASSQGGGSGNTIYF.

DNA for the CDR3: TGTGCCAGCAGCAAACGTGTCCCTTTCTACGAGCAGTACTTC. This translates into CASSKRVPFYEQYF. V gene TRBV21-1 combines with J gene TRBJ2-7; TRBD2, the table's D call, was not compared with the DNA. TRBV21-1 is marked as a pseudogene. This CDR3 is built from 14 residues.